One TCR beta chain is described in this entry. Under the authors' procedure: Quantification of nucleated cells was approximated via reference gene primer amplification. Profiling relied on immunoSEQ multiplex PCR, and the TCRdb table lists in-frame clones only, not all of them. Clone size and V and J calls were adopted from that table, with D and trimming inferred from the DNA. The sample consists of about 310,000 clones, around 86% of them appearing once. The entry originates in a study of blood T cell repertoires in COVID-19. Overall study context: Collection of acute and convalescent COVID-19 samples took place in the United States, Italy and Spain. PBMCs, B-cell-depleted T cells, or T cells provided the cDNA or gDNA that made up the material.

Between the trimmed V and J ends, which lost 4 bases and 10 bases, there was a span of 14 bases. The CDR3 totals 14 residues. Germline V gene data show CDR1 as MRHNA and CDR2 as SNTAGT. The chain links TRBV6-4 to TRBJ1-6, with D possibly matching TRBD1 (6 bases). Material for sequencing was peripheral blood. The origin of this receptor is a man aged 45-60 years with active or convalescent COVID-19. CDR3 region: CASSVGGQESPLHF. The CDR3 DNA reads TGTGCCAGCAGTGTGGGGGGGCAGGAATCACCCCTCCACTTT.